This is a list of T cell receptor beta chains from one sample in a study of blood T cell repertoires in COVID-19. Only in-frame clones appear in the TCRdb table, and some are missing; sequencing was by immunoSEQ multiplex PCR. This table has about 210,000 clones, approximately 75% appearing once. Sequences were obtained from PBMCs or T cells enriched from blood (not recorded which). The receptor source for this set is a man aged 40-55 years who had recovered from COVID-19. Both conserved end residues are part of each CDR3. The order of the fields is V gene, clone size, J gene, D gene, CDR3 DNA, CDR3 protein. A D gene is named only where the DNA matches it firmly. Size is stated for part of the rows, as once, few or many counts, or as a class when the clone is expanded.

TRBV7-9,NA,TRBJ2-1,NA,TGTGCCAGCAGCTTATCACAGGGTGAGCAGTTCTTC,CASSLSQGEQFF
TRBV6-1,NA,TRBJ1-2,NA,TGTGCCAGCAGTGTAAGGGGCTTGGATGGCTACACCTTC,CASSVRGLDGYTF
TRBV27,once,TRBJ1-1,TRBD1,TGTGCCAGCAGTTTACAGGGGGCGCGGGCTGAAGCTTTCTTT,CASSLQGARAEAFF
TRBV18,NA,TRBJ1-5,NA,TGTGCCAGCTCACCCCAGCCTCAGGGTCAGCCCCAGCATTTT,CASSPQPQGQPQHF
TRBV5-1,few,TRBJ2-1,TRBD1,TGCGCCAGCAGCTCCGGACCGGGACAGGGGGCGGATGAGCAGTTCTTC,CASSSGPGQGADEQFF
TRBV2,NA,TRBJ1-5,NA,TGTGCCAGCAAGGGAACTGGAGGTTCTACCCAGCATTTT,CASKGTGGSTQHF
TRBV7-9,NA,TRBJ2-6,NA,TGTGCCAGCAGCCCACGACTCCGGGGAGGGGCCAACGTCCTGACTTTC,CASSPRLRGGANVLTF
TRBV2,NA,TRBJ1-2,TRBD1,TGTGCCAGCAGAAATACAGGGGGTAGGGGCTACACCTTC,CASRNTGGRGYTF
TRBV10-1,NA,TRBJ1-3,TRBD1,TGCGCCAGCAGTGACCCACAGGGGGCTGGAAACACCATATATTTT,CASSDPQGAGNTIYF
TRBV10-2,NA,TRBJ2-7,NA,TGCGCCAGCAGTGTTGGACCCGGGAACCCCGAGCAGTACTTC,CASSVGPGNPEQYF
TRBV7-6,NA,TRBJ2-3,NA,TGTGCCAGCAGCCCTGGGGGGAGTAGAGATACGCAGTATTTT,CASSPGGSRDTQYF
TRBV5-4,few,TRBJ2-1,NA,TGTGCCAGCAGCTGGGGACTGGCCCGTCCTGAGCAGTTCTTC,CASSWGLARPEQFF
TRBV21-1,NA,TRBJ1-5,NA,TGTGCCAGCAGCCAAGGAGGCGGGGGGCCGTATAGCAATCAGCCCCAGCATTTT,CASSQGGGGPYSNQPQHF
TRBV2,NA,TRBJ2-1,NA,TGTGCCAGCAGTGAATCAATCCGGGTGCCGTTCTTC,CASSESIRVPFF
TRBV6-5,once,TRBJ1-6,NA,TGTGCCAGCAGTTACTCAGGGGTGCAGGGTTCACCCCTCCACTTT,CASSYSGVQGSPLHF
TRBV20-1,NA,TRBJ2-1,NA,TGCAGTGCTAGACTAACAGATGAGCAGTTCTTC,CSARLTDEQFF
TRBV18,once,TRBJ1-4,TRBD1,TGTGCCAGCTCGCGGACAGGGGGAGATGAAAAACTGTTTTTT,CASSRTGGDEKLFF
TRBV15,NA,TRBJ1-5,NA,TGTGCCACCAGCAGCGGAGGAGCTTACAATCAGCCCCAGCATTTT,CATSSGGAYNQPQHF
TRBV12-5,NA,TRBJ2-3,NA,TGTGCTAGTGGTCCAGGGACTGCCCGGGCAGATACGCAGTATTTT,CASGPGTARADTQYF
TRBV19,NA,TRBJ1-2,TRBD1,TGTGCCAGTAGTAGATCAACAGGGGTCAATGGCTACACCTTC,CASSRSTGVNGYTF
TRBV2,NA,TRBJ1-3,NA,TGTGCCAGCAGTGTTAGCTCAGGAAACACCATATATTTT,CASSVSSGNTIYF
TRBV12-3/TRBV12-4,NA,TRBJ1-3,NA,TGTGCCAGCAGTTTGCGGGCCCACACCATATATTTT,CASSLRAHTIYF
TRBV29-1,NA,TRBJ1-2,TRBD1,TGCAGCGCTGGGACAGGGACTAACTATGGCTACACCTTC,CSAGTGTNYGYTF
TRBV5-6,NA,TRBJ2-6,NA,TGTGCCAGCAGCATACAGGGAGCTGGGGCCAACGTCCTGACTTTC,CASSIQGAGANVLTF
TRBV27,NA,TRBJ2-5,TRBD2,TGTGCCAGCAGTTCACGGACTAGCGGGAGGGAGACCCAGTACTTC,CASSSRTSGRETQYF
TRBV28,NA,TRBJ1-5,NA,TGTGCCAGCAGGGGGTTCCCGGGGGCCCAGCATTTT,CASRGFPGAQHF
TRBV10-3,NA,TRBJ1-2,NA,TGTGCCATCAGTGAGCTGGGGGGGAACTATGGCTACACCTTC,CAISELGGNYGYTF
TRBV6-5,few,TRBJ1-2,TRBD1,TGTGCCAGCAGGCGTCGGACAGGGGCAGGGGGCTACACCTTC,CASRRRTGAGGYTF
TRBV3-1/TRBV3-2,NA,TRBJ2-7,NA,TGTGCCAGCAGCCCCAGGGGTATGGAGGAGCCGCAGTACTTC,CASSPRGMEEPQYF
TRBV3-1/TRBV3-2,NA,TRBJ2-1,TRBD2,TGTGCCAGCAGCCAAGATAGGACTAGCGGGAGGGTCAAATACAATGAGCAGTTCTTC,CASSQDRTSGRVKYNEQFF
TRBV7-9,NA,TRBJ1-2,TRBD1,TGTGCCAGCAGCCCCCGGACAGGTGGACTCAGCTATGGCTACACCTTC,CASSPRTGGLSYGYTF
TRBV6-2/TRBV6-3,NA,TRBJ1-2,NA,TGTGCCAGCAGTTACCCGGACTATGGCTACACCTTC,CASSYPDYGYTF
TRBV3-1/TRBV3-2,NA,TRBJ2-7,NA,TGTGCCAGCAGCCAAGAACTCTCACTCGAGCAGTACTTC,CASSQELSLEQYF
TRBV27,NA,TRBJ1-2,NA,TGTGCCAGCAGTCCGGAAGCTGAGGGCTATGGCTACACCTTC,CASSPEAEGYGYTF
TRBV11-2,NA,TRBJ2-3,TRBD1,TGTGCCAGCAGCTTAGGGACAGGGAATACGCAGTATTTT,CASSLGTGNTQYF
TRBV24-1,NA,TRBJ1-2,TRBD1,TGTGCCACCAGTTCAGACAGGGGGCAAGTTTTGGGAGGCTACACCTTC,CATSSDRGQVLGGYTF
TRBV5-1,NA,TRBJ2-7,NA,TGCGCCAGCAGTAAGCAGGTCAGCTCCTACGAGCAGTACTTC,CASSKQVSSYEQYF
TRBV5-6,NA,TRBJ2-1,NA,TGTGCCAGCAGCCGCGTCGTGGGGAGCTCCTACAATGAGCAGTTCTTC,CASSRVVGSSYNEQFF
TRBV12-5,NA,TRBJ2-7,TRBD1,TGTGCTAGTGGTTTGCTATACAGGGGGGCCCGTGAGCAGTACTTC,CASGLLYRGAREQYF
TRBV3-1/TRBV3-2,many,TRBJ2-5,NA,TGTGCCAGCGGTACTGCAGCCGCGGTGACCCAGTACTTC,CASGTAAAVTQYF
TRBV7-8,NA,TRBJ1-5,NA,TGTGCCAGCAGCTTAGGAAGGGGTGGACGCAATCAGCCCCAGCATTTT,CASSLGRGGRNQPQHF
TRBV9,few,TRBJ2-7,NA,TGTGCCAGCAGCGCGAAACGGGACCGGAGGGACGAGCAGTACTTC,CASSAKRDRRDEQYF